Included here is one T cell receptor (beta chain) sequence, with context. Its antigen is not known. This same CDR3 is encoded by further DNA sequences in the sample. The CDR3 sequence is 13 residues long. The V end lost 2 bases, the J end lost 1 base, and 6 bases lay between the germline ends. Germline V CDR1 and CDR2: MNHEY, SVGAGI. These data are taken from a study of T cell responses to AZD1222 COVID-19 vaccine. General observations from the study: Possibly, clonal diversity was underestimated; donors were largely white British and included more females. Close to half of spike-specific TCRs reportedly recognize unmutated variant regions. Across the whole spike, CD4 TCRs peaked at regions 160-218 and 743-854.

This table comes from immunoSEQ multiplex PCR, and its TCRdb copy is limited to in-frame clones, with some not included. The data hold 150,000 to 200,000 clones, with around 90% observed a single time. This chain connects TRBV6-5 to TRBJ2-7; D gene uncertain. This sample comprised peripheral blood, obtained on day 0 of AZD1222 vaccination. The sequence derives from an adult in good health. The CDR3 protein is CASSYTGSYEQYF. CDR3 DNA sequence: TGTGCCAGCAGTTACACTGGATCCTACGAGCAGTACTTC.